One and the same sample provided the 27 T cell receptor beta chains below, sequenced in a study of shared clonotypes between healthy human individuals. Produced via immunoSEQ multiplex PCR; TCRdb's table is partial and in-frame only. The repertoire holds about 1.5 million clones, with roughly 97% as singletons. The specimen was naive CD4+ T cells sorted from blood. The subset denotes: CD45RA+ positively selected. These receptors all come from a man aged 30 to 39 in good health.

This clone was seen once. The chain has TRBV7-2 and TRBJ2-1, with 9 bases matching TRBD2. V lost 2 bases, J lost 4 bases, and 3 bases stayed unmatched. This CDR3 is built from 15 residues. Germline V gene sequence: CDR1 SGHTA, CDR2 FQGNSA. The CDR3 nucleotides are TGTGCCAGCAGCTTAACGCTAGCGGGGTACAATGAGCAGTTCTTC. It yields the protein CASSLTLAGYNEQFF.

The chain uses TRBV5-1 and TRBJ2-3; D gene unclear. The V and J ends lost 2 bases and 4 bases respectively, with 14 bases between them. This CDR3 is built from 15 residues. Germline loops: CDR1 SGHRS, CDR2 YFSETQ. This CDR3 reads CASSLGYKGSDTQYF. DNA for the CDR3: TGCGCCAGCAGCTTAGGTTATAAAGGATCAGATACGCAGTATTTT.

About this clone itself: Other DNA sequences in the same sample also yield this CDR3. The chain has TRBV30 and TRBJ2-3; D unresolved. Trimming pared 0 bases from V and 3 bases from J, leaving 4 bases between. Per the germline V gene, CDR1 is GTSNPN and CDR2 is SVGIG (reference sequence). The CDR3 runs 12 residues. The CDR3 bases are TGTGCCTGGAGTGTATTTACAGATACGCAGTATTTT. It specifies CAWSVFTDTQYF.

The V call is TRBV20-1, the J call TRBJ1-1; D possibly corresponds to TRBD1 (6 bases). From germline, CDR1 is DFQATT and CDR2 SNEGSKA (reference sequence). Trimming shortened V by 7 bases and J by 2 bases, and 8 bases separated the two germline ends. There are 11 residues in the CDR3. As DNA, the CDR3 is TGCAGTGGGACAGCAAACACTGAAGCTTTCTTT. Translated: CSGTANTEAFF.

Notes on this clone: Distinct nucleotide sequences in the sample also encode this CDR3. The chain uses TRBV5-1 and TRBJ2-3; D gene uncertain. The V end was cut by 2 bases, the J end by 1 base, with 8 bases between. The CDR3 spans 14 residues. Germline values: CDR1 SGHRS, CDR2 YFSETQ. The CDR3 is CASSLGPGTDTQYF. CDR3 sequence (DNA): TGCGCCAGCAGCTTAGGGCCAGGCACAGATACGCAGTATTTT.

This chain uses TRBV5-6 with TRBJ2-5, with 7 bases lining up with TRBD2. Losses at the gene ends were 5 bases for V and 4 bases for J; bases not matched to a gene: 11. Germline loops: CDR1 SGHDT, CDR2 YYEEEE. CDR3 length: 15 amino acids. The CDR3 coding sequence is TGTGCCAGCAGGACTAAGTGGGACTATAGAGAGACCCAGTACTTC. Protein sequence: CASRTKWDYRETQYF.

This clone was picked up one time. This chain connects TRBV6-1 to TRBJ2-1; D possibly uses TRBD1 or TRBD2 (5 bases each). V was cut by 6 bases and J by 4 bases, with 13 bases left in between. The CDR3 totals 14 residues. Germline V CDR1 and CDR2: MNHNS, SASEGT. CDR3 sequence: CASRKVGVYNEQFF. CDR3 DNA sequence: TGTGCCAGCAGAAAGGTGGGGGTTTACAATGAGCAGTTCTTC.

V gene TRBV19 combines with J gene TRBJ1-1; 8 nucleotides align to TRBD1. This CDR3 is built from 13 residues. Losses at the gene ends were 7 bases for V and 5 bases for J; bases not matched to a gene: 6. CDR1 LNHDA and CDR2 SQIVND come from the germline V gene (reference sequence). The CDR3 nucleotides are TGTGCCAGTACCTCGCGGACAGGGACTGAAGCTTTCTTT. It codes for CASTSRTGTEAFF.

The chain links TRBV28 to TRBJ1-1; perhaps TRBD1 as D (5 bases). V was trimmed by 6 bases and J by 1 base, leaving 18 bases between them. The CDR3 covers 16 residues. Germline V gene sequence: CDR1 MDHEN, CDR2 SYDVKM. CDR3 residues: CASSVTGGMGNTEAFF. DNA for the CDR3: TGTGCCAGCAGCGTAACGGGGGGTATGGGGAACACTGAAGCTTTCTTT.

V usage is TRBV6-6 and J usage is TRBJ1-1, with a weak D call TRBD1 (5 bases). CDR1 and CDR2 (germline): MNHNY, SVGAGI (reference sequence). The CDR3 consists of 14 residues. The ends were cut back, 5 bases at V and 1 base at J, with 11 bases in the middle. The CDR3 reads CASSQPDRNTEAFF. The CDR3 nucleotides are TGTGCCAGCAGTCAACCCGACAGGAACACTGAAGCTTTCTTT.

The chain couples TRBV6-5 to TRBJ1-3; D unclear. This CDR3 has 13 residues. The germline CDR1 and CDR2 sequences are MNHEY and SVGAGI. The V end lost 5 bases, the J end lost 0 bases, and 5 bases lay between the germline ends. CDR3 sequence: CASSRDSGNTIYF. The CDR3 nucleotides read TGTGCCAGCAGTCGAGACTCTGGAAACACCATATATTTT.

The J gene is TRBJ2-7, the V gene TRBV7-9; D uncertain. Trimming pared 2 bases from V and 6 bases from J, leaving 17 bases between. This CDR3 has 15 amino acids. Germline CDR1 is SEHNR and CDR2 is FQNEAQ (reference sequence). The CDR3 DNA is TGTGCCAGCAGCTTATTTCTTCTCGGGTTTAGCGAGCAGTACTTC. It specifies CASSLFLLGFSEQYF.

The V call is TRBV14, the J call TRBJ2-1; 9 nucleotides match TRBD2. The CDR3 runs 17 residues. V shed 4 bases, J shed 9 bases, and the junction held 16 bases outside the gene matches. Germline CDR1 is SGHDN and CDR2 is FVKESK. CDR3 bases: TGTGCCAGCAGCCCCCTCGTTGGCGGGAGGGCCTTGGTTGAGCAGTTCTTC. It specifies CASSPLVGGRALVEQFF.

CDR3 protein: CSVRGTGPYEQYF. As DNA, the CDR3 is TGCAGCGTCCGGGGGACAGGTCCCTACGAGCAGTACTTC. This rearrangement joins TRBV29-1 to TRBJ2-7, with 8 bases that match TRBD1. The CDR3 is 13 amino acids. Germline V gene lookup returns CDR1 SQVTM and CDR2 ANQGSEA. The ends lost 6 bases at V and 2 bases at J; junction bases unmatched: 6.

The chain uses TRBV14 and TRBJ2-1; TRBD2 matches at 7 bases. V was pared by 7 bases and J by 7 bases, with 10 bases of the junction left unmatched. Germline CDR1 and CDR2: SGHDN and FVKESK. The CDR3 covers 14 residues. The CDR3 DNA is TGTGCCAGCAACCCGTTTACCGGGAGGAATGAGCAGTTCTTC. Translation: CASNPFTGRNEQFF.

The V call is TRBV9, the J call TRBJ2-5, with TRBD1 as a possible D gene (5 bases). The CDR3 length is 15 residues. Trimming removed 3 bases from V and 5 bases from J, with 17 bases in between. Germline V gives CDR1 SGDLS, CDR2 YYNGEE. The CDR3 coding sequence is TGTGCCAGCAGCGAAGGAACAGGTTTGAGGGAGACCCAGTACTTC. It codes for CASSEGTGLRETQYF.

V usage is TRBV10-3 and J usage is TRBJ1-5; 9 nucleotides align to TRBD1. V shed 6 bases and J 5 bases; nucleotides not matched to a gene: 5. Per germline, CDR1 ENHRY and CDR2 SYGVKD. The CDR3 length is 14 residues. The chain's CDR3 is CAISSGQGDQPQHF. CDR3 nucleotides: TGTGCCATCAGCTCGGGACAGGGAGATCAGCCCCAGCATTTT.

Comment on this clone: Distinct nucleotide sequences in the sample also encode this CDR3. This chain joins TRBV18 and TRBJ1-5, with D hard to call. Germline assignment: CDR1 KGHSH and CDR2 LQKENI. The CDR3 totals 12 residues. Trimming removed 3 bases from V and 6 bases from J, with 6 bases in between. This CDR3 is CASSPLGQPQHF. The CDR3 nucleotides read TGTGCCAGCTCACCGTTGGGTCAGCCCCAGCATTTT.

The gene calls are TRBV18 and TRBJ2-3; 12 bases map to TRBD2. The CDR3 runs to 18 residues. Germline assignment: CDR1 KGHSH and CDR2 LQKENI. Unmatched junction bases numbered 13, after V lost 8 bases and J lost 1 base. CDR3 in DNA: TGTGCCAGCCCTCACCAGAGACTAGCGGGAGTAGGCACAGATACGCAGTATTTT. It is translated as CASPHQRLAGVGTDTQYF.

The chain is built from TRBV13 and TRBJ1-1, with D possibly matching TRBD1 (5 bases). This CDR3 has 14 amino acids. CDR1 is PRHDT, CDR2 FYEKMQ, per germline (reference sequence). With 3 bases removed from V and 0 bases from J, the gap between germline ends came to 8 bases. CDR3 nucleotide sequence: TGTGCCAGCAGCTTGAACAGGCTGAACACTGAAGCTTTCTTT. Translation gives CASSLNRLNTEAFF. Based on the CDR3 plus reference TRBV13 and TRBJ1-1, the full variable domain is AAGVIQSPRHLIKEKRETATLKCYPIPRHDTVYWYQQGPGQDPQFLISFYEKMQSDKGSIPDRFSAQQFSDYHSELNMSSLELGDSALYFCASSLNRLNTEAFFGQGTRLTVV.

The chain has TRBV4-2 and TRBJ2-7; 8 bases fit TRBD2. Per germline, CDR1 LGHNA and CDR2 YNFKEQ. The CDR3 length is 14 residues. J was trimmed by 6 bases and V by 1 base; bases with no gene match: 5. The CDR3 reads CASSQVGTRFEQYF. The CDR3 DNA reads TGTGCCAGCAGCCAAGTAGGGACTAGATTCGAGCAGTACTTC.

This rearrangement joins TRBV18 to TRBJ1-2; TRBD1 might be the D (5 bases). The CDR3 extends over 14 amino acids. Trimming pared 1 base from V and 7 bases from J, leaving 13 bases between. Germline lookup yields CDR1 KGHSH and CDR2 LQKENI. In DNA, the CDR3 is TGTGCCAGCTCACCACTACGGGGGGAAGGTGGCTACACCTTC. Translating it yields CASSPLRGEGGYTF.

This clone was recorded once. V is TRBV11-2 and J is TRBJ1-2; 11 bases align to TRBD1. With V trimmed by 1 base and J by 3 bases, 13 bases remained unmatched. CDR1 and CDR2 from the germline V gene are SGHAT and FQNNGV. CDR3 length: 19 amino acids. The CDR3 region has the DNA TGTGCCAGCAGCTTAGGCTCCCGGGACAGGGGGAGAAATTACTATGGCTACACCTTC. It codes for CASSLGSRDRGRNYYGYTF.

The V call is TRBV18, the J call TRBJ2-1; D remains unclear. CDR1 is KGHSH, CDR2 LQKENI, per germline. There are 11 residues in the CDR3. Trimming took 2 bases from V and 15 from J, leaving 11 bases between them. CDR3 amino acids: CASSPVNEVFF. The CDR3 DNA follows: TGTGCCAGCTCACCAGTAAATGAGGTGTTCTTC.

The chain is built from TRBV29-1 and TRBJ2-7; D not certain. The V and J ends lost 0 bases and 5 bases respectively, with 17 bases between them. From germline, CDR1 is SQVTM and CDR2 ANQGSEA. This CDR3 spans 15 amino acids. DNA of the CDR3: TGCAGCGTTGAAGATCGTTCTGGATACCCGCACGAGCAGTACTTC. Translating it yields CSVEDRSGYPHEQYF.

The chain has TRBV9 and TRBJ2-7; 12 bases are shared with TRBD2. CDR1 and CDR2 from the germline V gene are SGDLS and YYNGEE. The CDR3 contains 17 residues. V lost 0 bases and J lost 3; bases outside the gene matches: 7. CDR3 amino acids: CASSVATLAGGIYEQYF. Written as DNA, the CDR3 is TGTGCCAGCAGCGTAGCCACGCTAGCGGGAGGGATCTACGAGCAGTACTTC.

This rearrangement joins TRBV30 to TRBJ2-7, with TRBD2 as a possible D gene (5 bases). Germline V gene data show CDR1 as GTSNPN and CDR2 as SVGIG (reference sequence). The CDR3 contains 15 residues. Trimming removed 4 bases from V and 5 bases from J, with 21 bases in between. The CDR3 spells CAWKVRTRLPHEQYF. Here the CDR3 DNA reads TGTGCCTGGAAGGTAAGGACGCGACTACCCCACGAGCAGTACTTC.